Listed below are T cell receptor beta chains from one sample, sequenced in a study of T cell responses to AZD1222 COVID-19 vaccine. Here immunoSEQ multiplex PCR was the method, and the copy in TCRdb shows in-frame clones only, minus some. Among approximately 64,000 clones, about four fifths were seen once, and the ten largest hold around 6.6%. Material: peripheral blood, obtained on day 0 of AZD1222 vaccination. The receptors were sampled from an adult in good health. Both conserved end residues are part of each CDR3. A D gene is named only where the DNA matches it firmly. Not all rows give a size; the values are once, few, many and, for expanded clones, a class.

J,D,size,V,CDR3,DNA
TRBJ1-6,-,-,TRBV20-1,CSASLRGGSPLHF,TGCAGTGCTAGTCTCAGAGGAGGGTCACCCCTCCACTTT
TRBJ2-1,TRBD2,-,TRBV5-1,CASSSGTSADNEQFF,TGCGCCAGCAGCTCGGGGACTAGCGCAGACAATGAGCAGTTCTTC
TRBJ1-5,-,few,TRBV5-4,CASSTMGSLRPQHF,TGTGCCAGCAGTACTATGGGCAGCCTTAGGCCCCAGCATTTT
TRBJ2-5,-,-,TRBV12-3/TRBV12-4,CASSLTGATAQYF,TGTGCCAGCAGTTTGACAGGCGCCACGGCCCAGTACTTC
TRBJ1-1,-,-,TRBV29-1,CSVVGGDSGRNTEAFF,TGCAGCGTTGTGGGAGGGGATTCCGGTCGAAACACTGAAGCTTTCTTT
TRBJ2-7,-,-,TRBV9,CASSALVGEQYF,TGTGCCAGCAGCGCCCTAGTAGGCGAGCAGTACTTC
TRBJ2-1,-,few,TRBV5-1,CASSLQGPDYNEQFF,TGCGCCAGCAGCCTACAGGGCCCTGACTACAATGAGCAGTTCTTC
TRBJ1-1,-,-,TRBV28,CASSLLLGVTEAFF,TGTGCCAGCAGTTTATTACTGGGTGTCACTGAAGCTTTCTTT
TRBJ1-5,-,-,TRBV4-1,CASSQDEAGRSPQHF,TGCGCCAGCAGCCAAGACGAGGCGGGAAGAAGTCCCCAGCATTTT
TRBJ2-1,TRBD1,-,TRBV19,CASSLPGTGIYNEQFF,TGTGCCAGTAGTCTTCCCGGGACAGGAATCTACAATGAGCAGTTCTTC
TRBJ1-1,TRBD1,-,TRBV6-5,CASRRSGGRTEAFF,TGTGCCAGCAGACGATCAGGGGGCAGGACTGAAGCTTTCTTT
TRBJ1-6,-,-,TRBV4-3,CASSQDGSYNSPLHF,TGCGCCAGCAGCCAAGATGGGAGCTATAATTCACCCCTCCACTTT
TRBJ2-4,-,-,TRBV27,CASSLLPGRNIQYF,TGTGCCAGCAGTTTATTACCAGGGAGGAACATTCAGTACTTC
TRBJ1-5,-,few,TRBV13,CASSLGPGNQPQHF,TGTGCCAGCAGCTTAGGACCCGGCAATCAGCCCCAGCATTTT
TRBJ1-1,-,-,TRBV2,CASRTTGVVAFF,TGTGCCAGCAGGACGACAGGCGTCGTCGCTTTCTTT
TRBJ2-1,TRBD2,-,TRBV10-3,CAISLAGGVDEQFF,TGTGCCATCAGTTTAGCGGGGGGCGTCGATGAGCAGTTCTTC
TRBJ1-6,-,-,TRBV18,CASSPTNYNSPLHF,TGTGCCAGCTCACCGACGAACTATAATTCACCCCTCCACTTT
TRBJ1-2,-,-,TRBV7-2,CANAPSDGGHPSGYTF,TGTGCCAACGCCCCCTCTGATGGGGGGCACCCCAGTGGCTACACCTTC
TRBJ1-2,TRBD1,once,TRBV28,CASSLLAGGGYTF,TGTGCCAGCAGTTTATTGGCAGGGGGAGGCTACACCTTC
TRBJ1-4,TRBD1,-,TRBV9,CASSVGGTGGRGEKLFF,TGTGCCAGCAGCGTAGGGGGGACAGGGGGCAGAGGTGAAAAACTGTTTTTT
TRBJ2-5,TRBD2,-,TRBV6-1,CASSEGLAGWGETQYF,TGTGCCAGCAGTGAAGGACTAGCGGGGTGGGGAGAGACCCAGTACTTC
TRBJ2-5,TRBD1,-,TRBV5-4,CASSFLQGMYQETQYF,TGTGCCAGCAGCTTCTTACAGGGGATGTACCAAGAGACCCAGTACTTC
TRBJ1-1,-,once,TRBV7-9,CASSWGDTEAFF,TGTGCCAGCAGCTGGGGAGACACTGAAGCTTTCTTT
TRBJ1-2,-,-,TRBV18,CASSPRGLNYGYTF,TGTGCCAGCTCACCTCGGGGGCTTAACTATGGCTACACCTTC
TRBJ2-1,-,few,TRBV20-1,CSASNNEQFF,TGCAGTGCTAGTAACAATGAGCAGTTCTTC
TRBJ1-6,-,-,TRBV13,CASNRDSYNSPLHF,TGTGCCAGCAACAGGGACTCCTATAATTCACCCCTCCACTTT
TRBJ2-7,-,-,TRBV6-5,CASSRQGSSYEQYF,TGTGCCAGCAGCCGCCAGGGGAGCTCCTACGAGCAGTACTTC
TRBJ2-3,TRBD1,-,TRBV6-5,CASSHRGLGTDTQYF,TGTGCCAGCAGTCACAGGGGATTGGGCACAGATACGCAGTATTTT
TRBJ1-4,-,-,TRBV19,CASTWTVTNEKLFF,TGTGCCAGTACTTGGACAGTGACTAATGAAAAACTGTTTTTT
TRBJ2-5,-,-,TRBV19,CASSEVPETQYF,TGTGCCAGTAGTGAGGTACCAGAGACCCAGTACTTC
TRBJ1-3,-,-,TRBV7-2,CASTLSTGNTIYF,TGTGCCAGCACCCTATCTACTGGAAACACCATATATTTT
TRBJ2-5,TRBD1,-,TRBV5-1,CASSLAGTGGVKTQYF,TGCGCCAGCAGCTTGGCCGGGACAGGGGGCGTCAAGACCCAGTACTTC
TRBJ1-1,TRBD1,once,TRBV18,CASSPKGDFDRVGEAFF,TGTGCCAGCTCACCTAAAGGGGATTTCGACAGGGTTGGTGAAGCTTTCTTT
TRBJ2-7,-,once,TRBV7-8,CASSRRRGGSYEQYF,TGTGCCAGCAGCCGACGGAGGGGCGGGTCCTACGAGCAGTACTTC
TRBJ1-2,-,-,TRBV4-1,CASSQANYGYTF,TGCGCCAGCAGTCAGGCTAACTATGGCTACACCTTC
TRBJ1-1,-,few,TRBV3-1/TRBV3-2,CASRSPRVNTEAFF,TGTGCCAGCAGAAGTCCGCGGGTGAACACTGAAGCTTTCTTT
TRBJ1-1,-,-,TRBV18,CASSPSGIGLMKTEAFF,TGTGCCAGCTCCCCGAGCGGCATTGGGTTAATGAAAACTGAAGCTTTCTTT
TRBJ1-1,-,-,TRBV4-1,CASSQDHAGNTEAFF,TGCGCCAGCAGCCAAGATCATGCAGGGAACACTGAAGCTTTCTTT
TRBJ2-1,TRBD1,-,TRBV27,CASSLGRDRGYNEQFF,TGTGCCAGCAGCCTGGGGCGGGACAGGGGTTACAATGAGCAGTTCTTC
TRBJ2-4,TRBD1,once,TRBV11-1,CASSISGTGATNIQYF,TGTGCCAGCAGCATCTCCGGGACAGGGGCGACAAACATTCAGTACTTC
TRBJ1-4,TRBD1,-,TRBV3-1/TRBV3-2,CASSPDREVEKLFF,TGTGCCAGCAGCCCCGACAGGGAAGTTGAAAAACTGTTTTTT
TRBJ2-5,TRBD1,-,TRBV29-1,CSVELGGDETQYF,TGCAGCGTTGAATTAGGGGGCGACGAGACCCAGTACTTC
TRBJ2-7,TRBD1,few,TRBV5-1,CASSIKQGAHEQYF,TGCGCCAGCAGCATAAAACAGGGGGCCCACGAGCAGTACTTC
TRBJ2-7,TRBD1,once,TRBV5-1,CASSLAGVDRGRYEQYF,TGCGCCAGCAGCTTGGCCGGAGTCGACAGGGGGCGTTACGAGCAGTACTTC
TRBJ1-1,-,-,TRBV29-1,CSGDSLTEAFF,TGCAGCGGAGACAGTCTTACTGAAGCTTTCTTT
TRBJ1-5,TRBD1,-,TRBV28,CASSLPRQGPYSNQPQHF,TGTGCCAGCAGTTTACCCAGACAGGGGCCGTATAGCAATCAGCCCCAGCATTTT
TRBJ2-7,-,-,TRBV12-3/TRBV12-4,CASSLVAGYEQYF,TGTGCCAGCAGTTTAGTGGCGGGCTACGAGCAGTACTTC
TRBJ2-1,TRBD1,-,TRBV30,CAWSVLGTGNEQFF,TGTGCCTGGAGTGTACTAGGGACAGGGAATGAGCAGTTCTTC
TRBJ1-4,-,once,TRBV30,CAWTTGGQPNEKLFF,TGTGCCTGGACCACGGGGGGTCAGCCTAATGAAAAACTGTTTTTT